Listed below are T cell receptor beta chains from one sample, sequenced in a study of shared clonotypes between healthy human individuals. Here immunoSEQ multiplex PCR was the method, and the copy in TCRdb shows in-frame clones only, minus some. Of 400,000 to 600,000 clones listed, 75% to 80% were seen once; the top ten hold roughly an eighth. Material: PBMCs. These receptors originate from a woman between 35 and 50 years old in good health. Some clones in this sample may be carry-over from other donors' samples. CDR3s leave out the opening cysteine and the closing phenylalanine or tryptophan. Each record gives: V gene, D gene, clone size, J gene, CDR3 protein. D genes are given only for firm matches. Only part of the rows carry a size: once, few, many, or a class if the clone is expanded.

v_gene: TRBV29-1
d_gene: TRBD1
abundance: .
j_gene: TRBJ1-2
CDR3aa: SVTGQNYGYT

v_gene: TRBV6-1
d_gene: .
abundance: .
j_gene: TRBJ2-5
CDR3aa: ASSADPGQSSQETQY

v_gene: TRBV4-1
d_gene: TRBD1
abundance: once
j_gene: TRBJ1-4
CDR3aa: ASSQGTGSTHEKLF

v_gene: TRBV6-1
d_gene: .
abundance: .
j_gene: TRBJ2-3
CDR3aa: ASMGPEGTDTQY

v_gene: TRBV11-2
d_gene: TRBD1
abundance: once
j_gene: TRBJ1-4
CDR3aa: ASSLEGTENEKLF

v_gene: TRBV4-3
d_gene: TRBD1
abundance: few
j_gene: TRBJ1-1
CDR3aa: ASSQDHGQGHTEAF

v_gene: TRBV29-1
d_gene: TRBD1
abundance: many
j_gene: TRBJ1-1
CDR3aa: SAADRGEYTEAF

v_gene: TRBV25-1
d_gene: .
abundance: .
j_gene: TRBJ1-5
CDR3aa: ASSEWGQAQPQH

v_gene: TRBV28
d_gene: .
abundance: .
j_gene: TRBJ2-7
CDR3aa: ASSRETLGEQY

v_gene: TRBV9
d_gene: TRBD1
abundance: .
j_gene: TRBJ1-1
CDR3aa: ASSVTGGTEAF

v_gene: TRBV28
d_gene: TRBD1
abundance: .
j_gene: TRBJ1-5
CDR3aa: ASSSGQGAQPQH

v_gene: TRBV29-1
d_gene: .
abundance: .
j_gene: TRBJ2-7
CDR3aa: SVGTYEQY

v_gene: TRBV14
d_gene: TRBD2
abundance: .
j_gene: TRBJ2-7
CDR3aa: ASSQALGLAGSEQY

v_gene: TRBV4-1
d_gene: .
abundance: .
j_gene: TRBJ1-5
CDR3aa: ASSRGPSNQPQH

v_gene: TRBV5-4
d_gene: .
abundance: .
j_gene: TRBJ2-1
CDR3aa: ASSFGGGSYNEQF

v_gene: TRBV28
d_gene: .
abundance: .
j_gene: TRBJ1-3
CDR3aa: ASSRGGYSGNTIY

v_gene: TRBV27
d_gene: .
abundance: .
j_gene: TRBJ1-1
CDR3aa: ASSLSVRNRAF

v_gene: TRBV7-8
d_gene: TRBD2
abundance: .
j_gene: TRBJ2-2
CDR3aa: ASSGSGRAEESGELF

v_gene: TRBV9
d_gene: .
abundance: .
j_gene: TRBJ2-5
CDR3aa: ASSPLSSSQETQY

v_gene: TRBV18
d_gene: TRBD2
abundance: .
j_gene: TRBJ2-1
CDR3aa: ASSPPRLAGPNEQF

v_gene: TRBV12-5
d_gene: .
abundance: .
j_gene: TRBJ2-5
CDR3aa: ASGLWVGGAVETQY

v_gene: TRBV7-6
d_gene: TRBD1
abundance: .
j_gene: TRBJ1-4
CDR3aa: ASSSRTGGTNEKLF

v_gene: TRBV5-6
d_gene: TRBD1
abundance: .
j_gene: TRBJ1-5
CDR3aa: ASSSTGTGNNQPQH

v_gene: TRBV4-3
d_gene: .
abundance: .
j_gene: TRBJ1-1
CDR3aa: ASSQEYPQRAEAF

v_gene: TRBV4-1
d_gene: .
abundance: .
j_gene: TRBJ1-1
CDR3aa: ASSQARQDTAEAF

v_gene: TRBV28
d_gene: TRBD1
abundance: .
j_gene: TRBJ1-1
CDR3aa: ASSLARQGTAF

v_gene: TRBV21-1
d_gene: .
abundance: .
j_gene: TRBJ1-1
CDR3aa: ASSKQGGLNTEAF

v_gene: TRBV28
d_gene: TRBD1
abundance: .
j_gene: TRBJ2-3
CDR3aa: ASSLIPVNSGQGSTDTQY

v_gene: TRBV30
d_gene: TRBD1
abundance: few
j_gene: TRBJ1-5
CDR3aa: AWDRGQQPQH

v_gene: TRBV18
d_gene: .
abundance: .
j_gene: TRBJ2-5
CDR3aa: ASSPQRIEGNQETQY

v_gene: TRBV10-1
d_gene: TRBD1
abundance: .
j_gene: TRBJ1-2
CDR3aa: ASSESETGDRWYGYT

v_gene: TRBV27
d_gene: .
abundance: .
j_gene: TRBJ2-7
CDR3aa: ASSLHRDIGEQY

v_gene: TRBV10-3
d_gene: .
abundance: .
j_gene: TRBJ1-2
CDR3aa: AISELKGTQYGYT

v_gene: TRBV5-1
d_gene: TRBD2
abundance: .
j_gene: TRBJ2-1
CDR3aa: ASSQGLAMYEQF

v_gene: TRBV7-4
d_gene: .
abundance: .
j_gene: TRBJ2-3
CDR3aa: ASSLVRGGSTDTQY

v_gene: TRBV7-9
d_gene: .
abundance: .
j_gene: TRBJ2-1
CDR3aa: ASSPLVLSSYNEQF

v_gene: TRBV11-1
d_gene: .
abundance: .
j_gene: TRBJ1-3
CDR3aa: ASSLGRSSGNTIY

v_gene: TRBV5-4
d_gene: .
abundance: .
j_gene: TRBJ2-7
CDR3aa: ASSQSRAEQY

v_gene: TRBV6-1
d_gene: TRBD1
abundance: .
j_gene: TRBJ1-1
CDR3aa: ASSGDRANTEAF

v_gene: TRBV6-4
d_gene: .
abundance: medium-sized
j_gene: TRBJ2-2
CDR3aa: ASTRTGGDTGELF

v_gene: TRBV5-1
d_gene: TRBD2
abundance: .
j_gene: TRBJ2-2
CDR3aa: ASSLARGAGELF

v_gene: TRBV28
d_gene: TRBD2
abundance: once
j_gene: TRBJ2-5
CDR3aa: ASSLADGRAWETQY

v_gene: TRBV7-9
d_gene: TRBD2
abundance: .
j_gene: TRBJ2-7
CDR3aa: ASSLERETHYEQY

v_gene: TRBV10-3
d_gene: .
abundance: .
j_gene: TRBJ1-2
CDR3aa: AIAEGYGYT

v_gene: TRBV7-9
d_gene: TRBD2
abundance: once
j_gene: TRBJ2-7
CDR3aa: ASSPKGGPAGGYEQY

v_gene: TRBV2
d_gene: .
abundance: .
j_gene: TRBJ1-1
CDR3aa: ASSETVNTEAF

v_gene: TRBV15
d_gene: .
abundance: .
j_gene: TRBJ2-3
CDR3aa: ATRRGADTQY

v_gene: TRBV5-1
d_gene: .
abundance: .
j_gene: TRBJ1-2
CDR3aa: ASSWDGGSGGGYT

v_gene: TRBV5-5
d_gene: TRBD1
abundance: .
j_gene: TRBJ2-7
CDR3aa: ASTRHGTVYEQY

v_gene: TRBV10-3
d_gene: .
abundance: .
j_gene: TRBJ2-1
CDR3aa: AIKRSNEQF

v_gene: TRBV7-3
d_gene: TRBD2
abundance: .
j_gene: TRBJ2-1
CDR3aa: ASSFTSGAYNEQF

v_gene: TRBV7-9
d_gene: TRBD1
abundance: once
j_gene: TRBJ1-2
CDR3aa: ASRPTGQDGYT

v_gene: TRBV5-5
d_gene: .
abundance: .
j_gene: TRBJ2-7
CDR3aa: ASSSAGTGTYEQY

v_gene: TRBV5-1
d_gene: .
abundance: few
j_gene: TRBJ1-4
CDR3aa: ASSLSGTNEKLF

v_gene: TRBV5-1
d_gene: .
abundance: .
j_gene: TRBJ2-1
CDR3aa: ASSLARLGNEQF

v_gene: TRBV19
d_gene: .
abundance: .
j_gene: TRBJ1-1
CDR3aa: ASSNRQASLSTEAF

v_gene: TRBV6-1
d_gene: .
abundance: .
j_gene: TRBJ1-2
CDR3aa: ASKDWRIYGYT

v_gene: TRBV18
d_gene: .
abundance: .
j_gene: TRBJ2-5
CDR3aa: ASSPDQYETQY

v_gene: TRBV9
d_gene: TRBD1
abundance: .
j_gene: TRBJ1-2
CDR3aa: ASSVGTANYGYT